The T cell receptor beta chain under discussion was sequenced for a study of cytomegalovirus exposure and HLA in healthy donors. Findings and caveats of the study: Certain sequence variants were highly shared and formed a cluster, and this cluster was likely a sequencing artifact.

It was with 60 Vbeta and 13 Jbeta primers that the PCR ran. Data came from immunoSEQ multiplex PCR; TCRdb stores just in-frame clones and leaves some out. The sample carries 160,000 or so clones, about four fifths recorded once. Note on this clone: As yet, its antigen is unknown.

This receptor was identified in a woman in her late teens or twenties in good health and CMV-seropositive. Sample: PBMCs.

CDR3 protein: CASSPTGGLETQYF. Written as DNA, the CDR3 is TGTGCCAGCAGTCCGACAGGGGGGCTGGAGACCCAGTACTTC. The chain joins TRBV6-5 to TRBJ2-5; 9 positions agree with TRBD1. With 5 bases clipped from V and 5 bases from J, the junction kept 6 bases outside the gene matches. The V gene's germline CDR1 is MNHEY and CDR2 SVGAGI. The CDR3 consists of 14 residues.